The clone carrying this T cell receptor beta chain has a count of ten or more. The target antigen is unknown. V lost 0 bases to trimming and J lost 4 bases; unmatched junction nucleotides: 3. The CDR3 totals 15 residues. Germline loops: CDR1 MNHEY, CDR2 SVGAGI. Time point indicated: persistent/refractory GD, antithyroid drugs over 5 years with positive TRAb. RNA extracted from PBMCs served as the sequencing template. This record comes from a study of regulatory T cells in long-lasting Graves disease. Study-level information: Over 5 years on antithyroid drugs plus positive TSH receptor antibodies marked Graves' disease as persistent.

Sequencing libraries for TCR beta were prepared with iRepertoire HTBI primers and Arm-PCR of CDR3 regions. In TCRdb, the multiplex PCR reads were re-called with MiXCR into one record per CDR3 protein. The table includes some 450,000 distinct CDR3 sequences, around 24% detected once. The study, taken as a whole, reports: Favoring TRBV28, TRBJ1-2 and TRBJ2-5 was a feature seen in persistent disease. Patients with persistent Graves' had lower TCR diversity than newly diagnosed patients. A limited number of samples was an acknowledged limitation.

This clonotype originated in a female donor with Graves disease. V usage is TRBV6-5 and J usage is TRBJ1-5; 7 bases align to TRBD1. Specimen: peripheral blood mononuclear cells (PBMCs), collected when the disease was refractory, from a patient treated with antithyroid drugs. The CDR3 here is CASSYSTGQNQPQHF. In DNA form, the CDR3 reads TGTGCCAGCAGTTACTCGACAGGGCAGAATCAGCCCCAGCATTTT.